Reported below is one TCR beta chain. Per the authors' pipeline: Reference gene primers were amplified, and this amplification served to estimate nucleated cell counts. Clones were read by immunoSEQ multiplex PCR, and TCRdb kept only the in-frame ones, dropping some. V, J and clone size were drawn from that table, and D and trimming were deduced from the DNA. The sample has some 350,000 clones, approximately 89% seen once. This sample is part of a study of blood T cell repertoires in COVID-19. Study context: Italy, Spain and the United States were the sources of the convalescent and acute COVID-19 samples.

Germline V lookup: CDR1 MNHEY, CDR2 SMNVEV (reference sequence). The CDR3 is made up of 14 amino acids. V was shortened by 2 bases and J by 2 bases, with 9 bases between the two germline ends. Donors in Cohort 3 counted as recovered after two negative PCRs, clearance, or symptom resolution. Sequencing was carried out using PBMCs or T cells enriched from blood (not recorded which). The V call is TRBV27, the J call TRBJ1-1; D not resolved. This sequence originates from a man younger than 45 who had recovered from COVID-19. The CDR3 DNA is TGTGCCAGCAGTTTAGTGGCAGAAAACACTGAAGCTTTCTTT. Amino acids: CASSLVAENTEAFF.